The rows below give T cell receptor beta chains drawn from one sample of a study of blood T cell repertoires in COVID-19. Generated by immunoSEQ multiplex PCR, the TCRdb table keeps only in-frame clones and is missing some. Counted here are a few hundred thousand clones, around 90% occurring once; the ten biggest clones make up 0.8% to 0.85%. Sequenced: peripheral blood. The source of these receptors is a man younger than 30 with COVID-19, enrolled during active disease. Both conserved end residues are part of each CDR3. A D gene is named only where the DNA matches it firmly. The size field is filled for only some rows; it gives once, few, many or a size class.

D | J | V | size | DNA | CDR3
TRBD1 | TRBJ2-1 | TRBV6-2/TRBV6-3 | - | TGTGCCAGCATCCCTCAGGGGGCTAGCCTTACCTATGAGCAGTTCTTC | CASIPQGASLTYEQFF
TRBD2 | TRBJ2-2 | TRBV3-1/TRBV3-2 | once | TGTGCCAGCAGCGAGCGACTAGCGGGAGCCACCGGGGAGCTGTTTTTT | CASSERLAGATGELFF
TRBD2 | TRBJ2-3 | TRBV7-8 | once | TGTGCCAGCAGCTTAGCGTTGAAGCGGGGGGCAAAGAGCACAGATACGCAGTATTTT | CASSLALKRGAKSTDTQYF
- | TRBJ1-1 | TRBV7-9 | - | TGTGCCAGCAGCCCTTCGTTGGGAGCTGAAGCTTTCTTT | CASSPSLGAEAFF
TRBD2 | TRBJ2-2 | TRBV11-1 | - | TGTGCCAGCAGCTTCCTTACTAGCGGGCACACCGGGGAGCTGTTTTTT | CASSFLTSGHTGELFF
TRBD1 | TRBJ2-2 | TRBV5-1 | - | TGCGCCAGCAGCTTTTTACAGGACAGGGGTGGTACCGGGGAGCTGTTTTTT | CASSFLQDRGGTGELFF
- | TRBJ2-3 | TRBV2 | once | TGTGCCAGCTCCTACGTCCCAGATACGCAGTATTTT | CASSYVPDTQYF
TRBD1 | TRBJ2-1 | TRBV24-1 | once | TGTGCCACCAGTACTTCTCAGGGGGCTATTTACAATGAGCAGTTCTTC | CATSTSQGAIYNEQFF
TRBD1 | TRBJ2-7 | TRBV7-9 | - | TGTGCCAGCTCCCAACTTAGTGGGACAGACTCCTACGAGCAGTACTTC | CASSQLSGTDSYEQYF
- | TRBJ1-4 | TRBV6-1 | - | TGTGCCAGCAGTGAGTCCGGGTTGGAAAAACTGTTTTTT | CASSESGLEKLFF